The 9 T cell receptor beta chains below all came from one sample that was sequenced in a study of cytomegalovirus exposure and HLA in healthy donors. Primers included in the PCR were 60 Vbeta and 13 Jbeta primers. Sequencing used immunoSEQ multiplex PCR; TCRdb keeps in-frame clones, though not all of them. Here the sample spans fewer than 200,000 clones, approximately 80% being singletons. The source material was PBMCs. The receptors come from a woman aged 18 to 35 in good health and CMV-seronegative.

The chain is built from TRBV7-2 and TRBJ1-5, with TRBD1 matching 7 bases. Germline assignment: CDR1 SGHTA and CDR2 FQGNSA. The CDR3 totals 16 residues. The junction had 11 bases not matched to a gene; V was cut back by 4 bases and J by 5 bases. The DNA of the CDR3 is TGTGCCAGCAGCTCCAGGGCCACAGGGGTGGATCAGCCCCAGCATTTT. Translating it yields CASSSRATGVDQPQHF.

The V gene is TRBV13, the J gene TRBJ1-2; D is uncertain. CDR3 length equals 13 residues. Per germline, CDR1 PRHDT and CDR2 FYEKMQ (reference sequence). Deletions cut 1 base from V and 6 bases from J, with 9 bases between. Here the CDR3 reads CASSLVGEDGYTF. CDR3 sequence (DNA): TGTGCCAGCAGCTTAGTCGGGGAGGATGGCTACACCTTC.

The rearrangement joins TRBV18 to TRBJ1-5; 7 nucleotides align to TRBD1. The CDR3 is 15 amino acids. Per the germline V gene, CDR1 is KGHSH and CDR2 is LQKENI. The junction had 8 bases not matched to a gene; V was cut back by 5 bases and J by 4 bases. This chain's CDR3 is CASSTRGQLNQPQHF. The CDR3 nucleotides are TGTGCCAGCTCAACGAGGGGACAGCTAAATCAGCCCCAGCATTTT.

The rearrangement uses TRBV14 and TRBJ2-3; D possibly corresponds to TRBD1 (5 bases). V lost 2 bases and J 1 base, leaving 13 bases between the germline ends. The CDR3 runs to 16 residues. Germline values: CDR1 SGHDN, CDR2 FVKESK. The CDR3 reads CASSQNAGKGTDTQYF. The CDR3 DNA is TGTGCCAGCAGCCAAAATGCAGGGAAGGGCACAGATACGCAGTATTTT.

The chain is built from TRBV2 and TRBJ2-5, with unresolved D. This CDR3 comprises 12 residues. With 7 bases removed from V and 5 bases from J, the gap between germline ends came to 11 bases. Germline V gene sequence: CDR1 SNHLY, CDR2 FYNNEI. The CDR3 nucleotides read TGTGCCAGCAAGGAGAGGTCGGAGACCCAGTACTTC. Translation gives CASKERSETQYF.

This chain joins TRBV2 and TRBJ1-5; TRBD1 agrees at 9 bases. In germline, CDR1 is SNHLY, CDR2 FYNNEI. The CDR3 loop spans 18 amino acids. V gave up 7 bases and J gave up 0 bases; unmatched junction bases: 13. In DNA, the CDR3 is TGTGCCAGCACAGGGACGGGACAGGGAGTCTATAGCAATCAGCCCCAGCATTTT. It encodes CASTGTGQGVYSNQPQHF.

This clone appeared once. The chain couples TRBV10-3 to TRBJ1-2; no clear D. Trimming removed 3 bases from V and 0 bases from J, with 8 bases in between. CDR1 is ENHRY, CDR2 SYGVKD, per germline. The CDR3 totals 14 residues. The chain's CDR3 is CAISDGAANYGYTF. The DNA of the CDR3 is TGTGCCATCAGTGACGGAGCAGCTAACTATGGCTACACCTTC.

The chain has TRBV29-1 and TRBJ2-1; 8 bases line up with TRBD2. Germline loops: CDR1 SQVTM, CDR2 ANQGSEA. This CDR3 has 16 amino acids. Losses at the gene ends were 3 bases for V and 5 bases for J; bases not matched to a gene: 12. The CDR3 region is CSVDWGETSAHNEQFF. The CDR3 coding sequence is TGCAGCGTTGATTGGGGGGAGACTAGCGCCCACAATGAGCAGTTCTTC.

The gene calls are TRBV28 and TRBJ2-3, with D possibly matching TRBD2 (7 bases). V lost 7 bases and J 2 bases, leaving 22 bases between the germline ends. This CDR3 is built from 17 residues. CDR1 is MDHEN and CDR2 is SYDVKM in the germline V gene. The DNA of the CDR3 is TGTGCCAGCACTGTAGGGGGAGGGCTGCAATACACAGATACGCAGTATTTT. It encodes CASTVGGGLQYTDTQYF. The full variable domain, in which reference TRBV28 and TRBJ2-3 provide the parts outside the CDR3, is DVKVTQSSRYLVKRTGEKVFLECVQDMDHENMFWYRQDPGLGLRLIYFSYDVKMKEKGDIPEGYSVSREKKERFSLILESASTNQTSMYLCASTVGGGLQYTDTQYFGPGTRLTVL.